This T cell receptor (beta chain) was recorded in a study of OX40 agonist ivuxolimab in advanced cancers. V was clipped by 4 bases and J by 5 bases, with 9 bases between them. The V gene's germline CDR1 is SGHRS and CDR2 YFSETQ. This CDR3 has 12 residues. TCRdb keeps only in-frame clones here, not all; method: immunoSEQ multiplex PCR. The repertoire has more than 65,000 clones, around 84% of them found once; the top ten carry about 1%. The input for sequencing was CD4+ or CD8+ T cells sorted from blood, taken in a trial of the OX40 agonist ivuxolimab. This clonotype was sampled from an adult with an advanced solid tumor such as melanoma, head and neck, liver or kidney cancer. V is TRBV5-1 and J is TRBJ2-5; unclear D gene. The CDR3 is CASSPDLETQYF. As DNA, the CDR3 is TGCGCCAGCAGCCCGGACCTGGAGACCCAGTACTTC.